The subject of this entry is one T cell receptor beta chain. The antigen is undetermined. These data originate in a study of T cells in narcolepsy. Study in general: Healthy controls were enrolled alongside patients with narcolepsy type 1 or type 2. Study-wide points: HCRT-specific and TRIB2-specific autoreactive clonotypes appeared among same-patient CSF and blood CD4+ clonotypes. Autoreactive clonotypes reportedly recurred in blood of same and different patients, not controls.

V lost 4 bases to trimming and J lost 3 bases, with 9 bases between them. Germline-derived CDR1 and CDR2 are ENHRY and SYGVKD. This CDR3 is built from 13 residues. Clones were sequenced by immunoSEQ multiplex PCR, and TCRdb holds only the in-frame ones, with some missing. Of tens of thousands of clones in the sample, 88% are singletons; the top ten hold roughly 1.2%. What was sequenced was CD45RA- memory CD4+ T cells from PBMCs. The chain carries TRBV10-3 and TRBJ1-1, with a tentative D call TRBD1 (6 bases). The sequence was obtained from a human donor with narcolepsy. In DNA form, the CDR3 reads TGTGCCATCAGTGCAGGGGAGCACACTGAAGCTTTCTTT. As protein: CAISAGEHTEAFF.